The 29 T cell receptor beta chains below were found in one sample sequenced in a study of neurological immune-mediated disorders. MiXCR, run by TCRdb on the 5' RACE reads, gives a single entry per CDR3 protein. The table has 65,000 to 95,000 distinct CDR3 sequences, 5.8% seen once. Indicated time point: longitudinal time-point 2. Source material: PBMCs. These receptors were taken from a woman in her sixties with multiple sclerosis.

This clonotype has more than one count but fewer than ten. This chain joins TRBV6-1 and TRBJ2-7; 8 positions match TRBD1. V was pared by 5 bases and J by 3 bases, with 6 bases of the junction left unmatched. CDR3 length: 14 amino acids. Germline CDR1 is MNHNS and CDR2 is SASEGT. CDR3 region: CASSRPTGDYEQYF. CDR3 nucleotides: TGTGCCAGCAGTCGTCCGACAGGGGACTACGAGCAGTACTTC.

Many counts were recorded for this clonotype. The genes are TRBV14 and TRBJ1-2; possibly TRBD1 for D (5 bases). The CDR3 is 14 residues long. The germline V and J ends were trimmed by 3 bases and 8 bases, with 16 bases remaining between them. From germline, CDR1 is SGHDN and CDR2 FVKESK. CDR3 bases: TGTGCCAGCAGCCAGGCTGGGGTCCGGGGCGGCTACACCTTC. The encoded protein is CASSQAGVRGGYTF.

The sample holds many counts of this clonotype. V usage is TRBV7-9 and J usage is TRBJ1-2, with TRBD1 identical over 8 bases. Germline CDR1 SEHNR, CDR2 FQNEAQ (reference sequence). The CDR3 is 15 residues long. V lost 2 bases and J lost 8; bases outside the gene matches: 10. The CDR3 nucleotides read TGTGCCAGCAGCTTAAGGGACAGGCAAAAAGGAGGCTACACCTTC. Its translation: CASSLRDRQKGGYTF.

This clonotype has ten or more counts. The rearrangement links TRBV3-1 to TRBJ2-7, with TRBD1 as a possible D gene (6 bases). CDR1 LGHDT and CDR2 YNNKEL come from the germline V gene (reference sequence). Trimming removed 7 bases at V and 0 bases at J, with 13 bases between. The CDR3 has 14 residues. DNA of the CDR3: TGTGCCAGCAAGTCGGACAGTACCTCCTACGAGCAGTACTTC. Amino acid sequence: CASKSDSTSYEQYF.

This clonotype was observed at least ten times. This chain connects TRBV25-1 to TRBJ2-2; 9 bases map to TRBD1. The CDR3 loop spans 15 amino acids. V dropped 7 bases and J dropped 1; count of bases not matched to a gene: 4. In germline, CDR1 is MGHDK, CDR2 SYGVNS. In nucleotides, the CDR3 is TGTGCCAGCAAAGGACAGGGGTTGAACACCGGGGAGCTGTTTTTT. It yields the protein CASKGQGLNTGELFF.

This clonotype has a handful of counts. This rearrangement joins TRBV5-1 to TRBJ2-3; the D is unclear. This CDR3 spans 13 amino acids. The ends were cut back, 0 bases at V and 2 bases at J, with 4 bases in the middle. Looked up from germline, CDR1 is SGHRS and CDR2 is YFSETQ. The CDR3 coding sequence is TGCGCCAGCAGCTTGGAGTTCACAGATACGCAGTATTTT. It codes for CASSLEFTDTQYF.

This clonotype was detected many times. The genes are TRBV15 and TRBJ1-5; D gene ambiguous. Germline CDR1 reads LNHNV; CDR2 reads YYDKDF (reference sequence). This CDR3 is built from 13 residues. The V end lost 8 bases, the J end lost 6 bases, and 14 bases lay between the germline ends. CDR3: CATSRSGSQPQHF. DNA of the CDR3: TGTGCCACCTCTAGGTCGGGAAGTCAGCCCCAGCATTTT.

This clonotype was observed a few times. The chain couples TRBV6-5 to TRBJ2-7; TRBD2 matches 7 bases. CDR1 is MNHEY and CDR2 is SVGAGI in the germline V gene. The V gene end was trimmed by 0 bases and the J gene end by 4 bases; junction bases not matched to a gene: 6. This CDR3 has 15 residues. The CDR3 here is CASSYSNLADYEQYF. The DNA for the CDR3 is TGTGCCAGCAGTTACTCGAACCTAGCGGATTACGAGCAGTACTTC.

This clonotype came up many times. This chain links TRBV2 with TRBJ2-3; D gene unclear. Germline V gene lookup returns CDR1 SNHLY and CDR2 FYNNEI. This CDR3 region has 14 residues. V was pared by 8 bases and J by 2 bases, with 14 bases between. The CDR3 DNA reads TGTGCCAGCCGATACAGTACCTTCACAGATACGCAGTATTTT. Residues: CASRYSTFTDTQYF.

V is TRBV18 and J is TRBJ2-2; 9 bases match TRBD2. Germline-derived CDR1 and CDR2 are KGHSH and LQKENI. The V and J ends lost 2 bases and 6 bases, in that order; junction bases with no gene match: 7. CDR3 size: 16 residues. The CDR3 loop reads CASSPSSGGIAGELFF. The CDR3 DNA sequence: TGTGCCAGCTCACCATCAAGCGGGGGGATCGCCGGGGAGCTGTTTTTT.

This clonotype was seen repeatedly, ten times or more. The chain is built from TRBV5-8 and TRBJ1-5; D is unresolved. V lost 3 bases to trimming and J lost 4 bases, with 17 bases between them. CDR3 length: 16 amino acids. The V gene's germline CDR1 is SGHTS and CDR2 YDEGEE. The CDR3 DNA follows: TGTGCCAGCAGCTCACCCCGGACCGCCTGGAATCAGCCCCAGCATTTT. Translation gives CASSSPRTAWNQPQHF.

This clonotype was counted ten times or more. The chain uses TRBV20-1 and TRBJ2-7; D is perhaps TRBD1 or TRBD2 (5 bases each). V was pared by 5 bases and J by 7 bases, with 18 bases between. Germline assignment: CDR1 DFQATT and CDR2 SNEGSKA (reference sequence). This CDR3 comprises 13 residues. CDR3 nucleotides: TGCAGTGCTCCTGCTCAGGGTTCGGGAGAGCAGTACTTC. As protein: CSAPAQGSGEQYF.

This clonotype was counted many times. V and J are TRBV6-5 and TRBJ2-7; TRBD1 agrees at 7 bases. The CDR3 length is 14 residues. V shed 2 bases, J shed 6 bases, and the junction held 7 bases outside the gene matches. Germline assignment: CDR1 MNHEY and CDR2 SVGAGI. CDR3: CASSYGTADGEQYF. CDR3 sequence (DNA): TGTGCCAGCAGTTACGGGACAGCAGACGGCGAGCAGTACTTC.

In this sample, this clonotype turned up many times. The chain is built from TRBV6-5 and TRBJ1-2; D unresolved. Germline values: CDR1 MNHEY, CDR2 SVGAGI. V was shortened by 2 bases and J by 2 bases, with 9 bases between the two germline ends. This CDR3 comprises 14 residues. The CDR3 DNA is TGTGCCAGCAGTTACCAGGCCGCAAACTATGGCTACACCTTC. Amino acid sequence: CASSYQAANYGYTF.

This clonotype was picked up many times. V and J are TRBV2 and TRBJ1-2; D is undetermined. The CDR3 contains 15 residues. Germline CDR1 SNHLY, CDR2 FYNNEI. V shed 2 bases and J shed 2 bases, with 12 bases lying between them. In DNA, the CDR3 is TGTGCCAGCAGTGAATCGGGCAGTAGGAACTATGGCTACACCTTC. Protein product: CASSESGSRNYGYTF. The whole variable domain, filled in from reference TRBV2 and TRBJ1-2, reads EPEVTQTPSHQVTQMGQEVILRCVPISNHLYFYWYRQILGQKVEFLVSFYNNEISEKSEIFDDQFSVERPDGSNFTLKIRSTKLEDSAMYFCASSESGSRNYGYTFGSGTRLTVV.

Ten or more counts support this clonotype. The rearrangement uses TRBV29-1 and TRBJ1-3; a weak D match, TRBD1 (5 bases). The CDR3 is made up of 13 amino acids. Trimming cost V 4 bases and J 0 bases, with 7 bases left between them. Germline-derived CDR1 and CDR2 are SQVTM and ANQGSEA. As DNA, the CDR3 is TGCAGCGTTGGACAGAACTCTGGAAACACCATATATTTT. This translates into CSVGQNSGNTIYF.

At least ten counts were recorded for this clonotype. The gene calls are TRBV5-1 and TRBJ2-7, with a tentative D call TRBD1 (6 bases). Trimming cost V 4 bases and J 0 bases, with 17 bases left between them. The CDR3 has 16 amino acids. CDR1 SGHRS and CDR2 YFSETQ come from the germline V gene. The CDR3: CASSTNRDGSSYEQYF. CDR3 coding DNA: TGCGCCAGCAGCACCAACAGGGATGGGAGCTCCTACGAGCAGTACTTC.

This clonotype has ten or more counts. The chain recombines TRBV27 with TRBJ2-5; no definite D call. Germline V gene lookup returns CDR1 MNHEY and CDR2 SMNVEV (reference sequence). The CDR3 has 11 residues. Trimming took 6 bases from V and 5 from J, leaving 7 bases between them. The DNA for the CDR3 is TGTGCCAGCAGGGGTTTGGAGACCCAGTACTTC. Translation gives CASRGLETQYF.

This clonotype was recorded many times. The chain couples TRBV5-1 to TRBJ2-5; 9 bases agree with TRBD1. Germline-derived CDR1 and CDR2 are SGHRS and YFSETQ. There are 15 residues in the CDR3. With 3 bases clipped from V and 2 bases from J, the junction kept 5 bases outside the gene matches. The DNA for the CDR3 is TGCGCCAGCAGCTATCGACAGGGGGGACAAGAGACCCAGTACTTC. Encoded protein: CASSYRQGGQETQYF.

This clonotype was counted at least ten times. The chain is built from TRBV11-2 and TRBJ1-4, with a weak D call TRBD1 (6 bases). V was clipped by 1 base and J by 4 bases, with 10 bases between them. The CDR3 extends over 15 amino acids. Germline V gives CDR1 SGHAT, CDR2 FQNNGV. The CDR3 bases are TGTGCCAGCAGCTTAGGACAGGTCCTTAATGAAAAACTGTTTTTT. Its protein is CASSLGQVLNEKLFF.

This clonotype was found many times. The chain recombines TRBV15 with TRBJ1-2, with D possibly TRBD1 on 6 matching bases. The V end lost 2 bases, the J end lost 5 bases, and 24 bases lay between the germline ends. Germline V gene data show CDR1 as LNHNV and CDR2 as YYDKDF (reference sequence). The CDR3 is 18 residues long. In nucleotides, the CDR3 is TGTGCCACCAGCAGAATCCCGGGGGACACTGAAGACCAGTATGGCTACACCTTC. Protein sequence: CATSRIPGDTEDQYGYTF.

This clonotype was found many times. The chain links TRBV9 to TRBJ2-5; the D gene could be TRBD1 or TRBD2 (6 bases each). V dropped 2 bases and J dropped 4 bases, with 12 bases sitting between them. Germline assignment: CDR1 SGDLS and CDR2 YYNGEE. This CDR3 spans 14 amino acids. CDR3 sequence (DNA): TGTGCCAGCAGCGTTGGGGGGCGGGGAGAGACCCAGTACTTC. Amino acid sequence: CASSVGGRGETQYF.

In this sample, this clonotype turned up many times. The CDR3 sequence is CASSSTGGKHEQYF. DNA for the CDR3: TGTGCCAGCAGTTCGACAGGGGGTAAGCACGAGCAGTACTTC. The V gene is TRBV28, the J gene TRBJ2-7, with 9 bases that match TRBD1. V shed 4 bases, J shed 5 bases, and the junction held 6 bases outside the gene matches. From germline, CDR1 is MDHEN and CDR2 SYDVKM. The CDR3 has 14 amino acids.

In this sample, this clonotype turned up many times. The genes are TRBV7-2 and TRBJ2-6; D gene unclear. Deletions cut 1 base from V and 0 bases from J, with 4 bases between. Germline V CDR1 and CDR2: SGHTA, FQGNSA. CDR3 length equals 15 residues. This chain's CDR3 is CASSLVSSGANVLTF. In DNA, the CDR3 is TGTGCCAGCAGCTTAGTCAGCTCTGGGGCCAACGTCCTGACTTTC.

This clonotype was seen repeatedly, ten times or more. This sequence joins TRBV20-1 and TRBJ2-1, with TRBD1 identical over 10 bases. CDR1 is DFQATT, CDR2 SNEGSKA, per germline (reference sequence). J gave up 8 bases and V 6 bases, and 4 bases lay outside the gene matches. The CDR3 has 12 amino acids. CDR3 bases: TGCAGTGCGGGGACAGGGGTTCATGAGCAGTTCTTC. Residues: CSAGTGVHEQFF.

The chain is built from TRBV5-1 and TRBJ1-2; no firm D call. CDR3 length: 13 amino acids. Germline V CDR1 and CDR2: SGHRS, YFSETQ. Trimming pared 1 base from V and 2 bases from J, leaving 6 bases between. CDR3 coding DNA: TGCGCCAGCAGCTTGACCCAAAACTATGGCTACACCTTC. Translation: CASSLTQNYGYTF.

V gene TRBV29-1 combines with J gene TRBJ1-1, with 10 bases aligning to TRBD1. CDR3 length: 11 residues. V trimming: 6 bases; J trimming: 10 bases; junction bases outside the gene matches: 5. Germline-derived CDR1 and CDR2 are SQVTM and ANQGSEA. The CDR3 loop reads CSVADRGTAFF. The DNA of the CDR3 is TGCAGCGTAGCGGACAGGGGGACAGCTTTCTTT.

This clonotype occurred many times. The J gene is TRBJ1-1, the V gene TRBV20-1; TRBD1 aligns across 7 bases. V was pared by 8 bases and J by 2 bases, with 14 bases of the junction left unmatched. CDR3 length: 15 amino acids. Germline V gene data show CDR1 as DFQATT and CDR2 as SNEGSKA (reference sequence). In DNA form, the CDR3 reads TGCAGTACAAAGGGCAGGGGGATTCCTAACACTGAAGCTTTCTTT. It encodes CSTKGRGIPNTEAFF.

This clonotype was recorded at least ten times. The J gene is TRBJ2-5, the V gene TRBV20-1, with D possibly called TRBD1 or TRBD2 (6 bases each). V was pared by 0 bases and J by 7 bases, with 12 bases between. The CDR3 is 13 residues long. Germline lookup yields CDR1 DFQATT and CDR2 SNEGSKA (reference sequence). CDR3 bases: TGCAGTGCTAGAGATCGGGGGCTCGGGACCCAGTACTTC. Translation gives CSARDRGLGTQYF.